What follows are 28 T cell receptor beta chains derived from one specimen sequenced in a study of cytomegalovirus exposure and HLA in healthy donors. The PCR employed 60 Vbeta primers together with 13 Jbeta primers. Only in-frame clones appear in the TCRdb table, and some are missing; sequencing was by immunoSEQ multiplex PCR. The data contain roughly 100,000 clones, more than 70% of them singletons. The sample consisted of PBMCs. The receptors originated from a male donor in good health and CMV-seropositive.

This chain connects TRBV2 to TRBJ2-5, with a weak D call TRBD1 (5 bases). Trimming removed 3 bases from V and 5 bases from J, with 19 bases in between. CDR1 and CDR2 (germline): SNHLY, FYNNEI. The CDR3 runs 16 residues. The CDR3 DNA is TGTGCCAGCAGTGATATGTCAGGGCGACCCGGGGAGACCCAGTACTTC. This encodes CASSDMSGRPGETQYF.

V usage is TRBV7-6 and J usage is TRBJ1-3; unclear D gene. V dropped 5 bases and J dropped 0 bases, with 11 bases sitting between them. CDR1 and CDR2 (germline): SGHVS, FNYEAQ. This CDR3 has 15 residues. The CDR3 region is CASSTSGNSGNTIYF. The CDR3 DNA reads TGTGCCAGCAGCACCTCCGGGAACTCTGGAAACACCATATATTTT.

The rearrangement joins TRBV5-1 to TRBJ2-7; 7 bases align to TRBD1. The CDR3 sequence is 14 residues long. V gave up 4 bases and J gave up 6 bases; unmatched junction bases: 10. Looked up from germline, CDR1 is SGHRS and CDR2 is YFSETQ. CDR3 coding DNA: TGCGCCAGCAGCGTGGACAGGCGGACCTCCGAGCAGTACTTC. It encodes CASSVDRRTSEQYF. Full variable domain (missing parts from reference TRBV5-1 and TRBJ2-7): KAGVTQTPRYLIKTRGQQVTLSCSPISGHRSVSWYQQTPGQGLQFLFEYFSETQRNKGNFPGRFSGRQFSNSRSEMNVSTLELGDSALYLCASSVDRRTSEQYFGPGTRLTVT.

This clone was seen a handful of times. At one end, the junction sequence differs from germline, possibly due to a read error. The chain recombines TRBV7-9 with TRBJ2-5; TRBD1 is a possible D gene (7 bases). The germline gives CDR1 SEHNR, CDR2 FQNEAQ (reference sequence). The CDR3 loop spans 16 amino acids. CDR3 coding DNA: TGTTCCAGCAGCACCTTGACAGGGACTGACCAAGAGACCCAGTACTTC. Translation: CSSSTLTGTDQETQYF.

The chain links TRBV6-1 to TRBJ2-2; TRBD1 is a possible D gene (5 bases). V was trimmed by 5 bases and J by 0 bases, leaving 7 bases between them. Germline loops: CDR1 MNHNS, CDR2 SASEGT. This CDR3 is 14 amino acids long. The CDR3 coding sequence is TGTGCCAGCAGTTGGGGCCCGAACACCGGGGAGCTGTTTTTT. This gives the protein CASSWGPNTGELFF.

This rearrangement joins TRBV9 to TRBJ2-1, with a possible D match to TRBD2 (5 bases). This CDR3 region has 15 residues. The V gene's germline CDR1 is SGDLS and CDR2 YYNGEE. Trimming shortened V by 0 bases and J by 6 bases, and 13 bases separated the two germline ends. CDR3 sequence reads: CASSVGGWTRNEQFF. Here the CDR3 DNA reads TGTGCCAGCAGCGTAGGCGGGTGGACCCGCAATGAGCAGTTCTTC.

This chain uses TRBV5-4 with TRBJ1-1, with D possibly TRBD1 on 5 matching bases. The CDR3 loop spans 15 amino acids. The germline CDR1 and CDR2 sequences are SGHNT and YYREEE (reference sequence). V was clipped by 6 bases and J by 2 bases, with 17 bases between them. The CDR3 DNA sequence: TGTGCCAGCAACTCGCGGGGCGGATCAAACACTGAAGCTTTCTTT. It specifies CASNSRGGSNTEAFF. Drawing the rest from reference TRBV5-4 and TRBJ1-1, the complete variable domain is ETGVTQSPTHLIKTRGQQVTLRCSSQSGHNTVSWYQQALGQGPQFIFQYYREEENGRGNFPPRFSGLQFPNYSSELNVNALELDDSALYLCASNSRGGSNTEAFFGQGTRLTVV.

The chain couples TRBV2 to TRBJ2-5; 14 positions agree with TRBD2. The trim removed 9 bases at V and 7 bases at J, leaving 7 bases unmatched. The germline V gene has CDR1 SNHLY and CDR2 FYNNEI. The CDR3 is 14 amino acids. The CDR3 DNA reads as TGTGCCAGTCACACCGGACTAGCGGGAGGGACCCAGTACTTC. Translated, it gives CASHTGLAGGTQYF.

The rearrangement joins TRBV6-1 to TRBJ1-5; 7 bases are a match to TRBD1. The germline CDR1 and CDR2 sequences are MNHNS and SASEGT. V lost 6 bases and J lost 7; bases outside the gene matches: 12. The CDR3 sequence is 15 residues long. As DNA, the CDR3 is TGTGCCAGCAGAGAGCCCTCAGGGGGAGGCCAGCCCCAGCATTTT. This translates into CASREPSGGGQPQHF.

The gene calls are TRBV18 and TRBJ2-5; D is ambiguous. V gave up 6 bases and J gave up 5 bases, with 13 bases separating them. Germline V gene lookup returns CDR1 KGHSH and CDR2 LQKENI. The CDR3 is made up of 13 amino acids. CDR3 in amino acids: CASSLSLGETQYF. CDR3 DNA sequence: TGTGCCAGCTCGCTCTCACTCGGTGAGACCCAGTACTTC. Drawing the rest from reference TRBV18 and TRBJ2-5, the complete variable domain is NAGVMQNPRHLVRRRGQEARLRCSPMKGHSHVYWYRQLPEEGLKFMVYLQKENIIDESGMPKERFSAEFPKEGPSILRIQQVVRGDSAAYFCASSLSLGETQYFGPGTRLLVL.

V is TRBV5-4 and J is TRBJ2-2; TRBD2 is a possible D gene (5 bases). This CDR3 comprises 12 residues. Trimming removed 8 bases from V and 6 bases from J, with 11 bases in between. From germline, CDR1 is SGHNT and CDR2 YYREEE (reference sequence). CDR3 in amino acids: CARRGGAGELFF. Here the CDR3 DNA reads TGTGCCAGGCGAGGAGGTGCCGGGGAGCTGTTTTTT.

The CDR3 spells CASSPRVAGGYEQYF. The CDR3 DNA is TGTGCCAGCAGCCCCCGGGTAGCGGGAGGTTACGAGCAGTACTTC. The V call is TRBV7-6, the J call TRBJ2-7; 10 bases agree with TRBD2. The CDR3 has 15 amino acids. V lost 5 bases and J lost 4; bases outside the gene matches: 8. Germline V gives CDR1 SGHVS, CDR2 FNYEAQ.

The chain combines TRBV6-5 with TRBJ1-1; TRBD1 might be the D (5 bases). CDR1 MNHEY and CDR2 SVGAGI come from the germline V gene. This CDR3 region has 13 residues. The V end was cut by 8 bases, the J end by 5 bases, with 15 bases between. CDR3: CASLRRGETEAFF. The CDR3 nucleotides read TGTGCCAGCCTTCGGAGGGGAGAGACTGAAGCTTTCTTT.

CDR3 in DNA: TGCGCCAGCAGCTGGTCAGGGGGCGGGGAGACCCAGTACTTC. Protein sequence: CASSWSGGGETQYF. The chain carries TRBV5-1 and TRBJ2-5; 8 positions agree with TRBD1. V shed 3 bases, J shed 5 bases, and the junction held 6 bases outside the gene matches. This CDR3 is built from 14 residues. Germline V gives CDR1 SGHRS, CDR2 YFSETQ.

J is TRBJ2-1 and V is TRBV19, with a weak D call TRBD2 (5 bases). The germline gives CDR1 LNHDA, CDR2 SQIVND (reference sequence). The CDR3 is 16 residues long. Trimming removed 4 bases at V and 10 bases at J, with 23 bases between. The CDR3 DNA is TGTGCCAGTAGTAGCTATAGCGAAAGGCAAAGGGCGGAGCAGTTCTTC. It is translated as CASSSYSERQRAEQFF.

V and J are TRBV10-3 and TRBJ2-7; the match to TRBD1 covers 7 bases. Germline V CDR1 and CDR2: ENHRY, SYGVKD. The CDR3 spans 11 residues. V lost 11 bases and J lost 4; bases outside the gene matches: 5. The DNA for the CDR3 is TGTGCCTCCGGACAGGAATACGAGCAGTACTTC. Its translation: CASGQEYEQYF.

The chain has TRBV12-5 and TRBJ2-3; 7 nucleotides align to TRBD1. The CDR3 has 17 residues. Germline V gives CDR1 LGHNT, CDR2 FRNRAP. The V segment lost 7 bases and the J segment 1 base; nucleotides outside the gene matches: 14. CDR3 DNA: TGTGCTAGTGCTTCCCGGGACAGCAGAGGAGGCACAGATACGCAGTATTTT. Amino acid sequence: CASASRDSRGGTDTQYF.

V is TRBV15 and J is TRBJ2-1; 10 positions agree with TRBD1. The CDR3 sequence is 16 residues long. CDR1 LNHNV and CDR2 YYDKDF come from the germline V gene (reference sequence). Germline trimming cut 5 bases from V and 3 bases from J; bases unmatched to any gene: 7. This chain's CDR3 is CATSSTTGGIYNEQFF. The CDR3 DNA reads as TGTGCCACCAGCTCTACGACAGGGGGCATCTACAATGAGCAGTTCTTC.

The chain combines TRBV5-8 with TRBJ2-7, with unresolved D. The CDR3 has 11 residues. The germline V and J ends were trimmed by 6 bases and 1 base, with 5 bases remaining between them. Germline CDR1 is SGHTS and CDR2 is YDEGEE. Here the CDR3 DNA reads TGTGCCAGCACCCAATCCTACGAGCAGTACTTC. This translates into CASTQSYEQYF.

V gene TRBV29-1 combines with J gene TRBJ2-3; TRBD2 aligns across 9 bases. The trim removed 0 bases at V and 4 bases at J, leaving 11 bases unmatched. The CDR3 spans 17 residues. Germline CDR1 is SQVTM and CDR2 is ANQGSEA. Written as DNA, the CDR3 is TGCAGCGTTGAAGATCGGAGGCTAGCGGGGAACGCAGATACGCAGTATTTT. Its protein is CSVEDRRLAGNADTQYF.

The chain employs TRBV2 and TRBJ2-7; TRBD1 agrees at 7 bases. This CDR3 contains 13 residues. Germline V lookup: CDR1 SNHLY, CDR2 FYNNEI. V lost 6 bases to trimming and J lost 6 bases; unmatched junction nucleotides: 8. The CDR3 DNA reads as TGTGCCAGCAGCCCTGTGTACAGGGGCGAGCAGTACTTC. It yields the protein CASSPVYRGEQYF. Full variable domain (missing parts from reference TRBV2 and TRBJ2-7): EPEVTQTPSHQVTQMGQEVILRCVPISNHLYFYWYRQILGQKVEFLVSFYNNEISEKSEIFDDQFSVERPDGSNFTLKIRSTKLEDSAMYFCASSPVYRGEQYFGPGTRLTVT.

DNA for the CDR3: TGTGCCAGCAGCCAAGATTACTCCCTTACCTACGAGCAGTACTTC. This gives the protein CASSQDYSLTYEQYF. The chain carries TRBV4-2 and TRBJ2-7; D is ambiguous. Germline loops: CDR1 LGHNA, CDR2 YNFKEQ. Between the trimmed V and J ends, which lost 0 bases and 2 bases, there was a span of 11 bases. The CDR3 loop spans 15 amino acids.

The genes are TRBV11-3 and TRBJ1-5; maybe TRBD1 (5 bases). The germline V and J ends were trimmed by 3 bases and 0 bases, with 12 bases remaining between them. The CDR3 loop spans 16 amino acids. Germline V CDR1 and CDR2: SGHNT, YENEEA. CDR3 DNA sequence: TGTGCCAGCAGCTTCCAGGGCCCTTTTAGCAATCAGCCCCAGCATTTT. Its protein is CASSFQGPFSNQPQHF.

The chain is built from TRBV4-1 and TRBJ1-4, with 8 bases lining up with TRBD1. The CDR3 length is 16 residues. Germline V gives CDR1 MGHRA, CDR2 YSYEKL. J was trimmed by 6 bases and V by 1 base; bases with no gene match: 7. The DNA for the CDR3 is TGCGCCAGCAGCCAAGGACAGGGACAGGTGTATGAAAAACTGTTTTTT. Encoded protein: CASSQGQGQVYEKLFF.

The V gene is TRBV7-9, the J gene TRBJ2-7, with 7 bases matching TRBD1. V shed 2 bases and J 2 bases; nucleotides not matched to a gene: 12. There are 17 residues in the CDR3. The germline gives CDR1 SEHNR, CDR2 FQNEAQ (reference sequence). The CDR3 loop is CASSLSYASGGAYEQYF. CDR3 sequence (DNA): TGTGCCAGCAGCTTATCTTACGCATCAGGGGGTGCCTACGAGCAGTACTTC.

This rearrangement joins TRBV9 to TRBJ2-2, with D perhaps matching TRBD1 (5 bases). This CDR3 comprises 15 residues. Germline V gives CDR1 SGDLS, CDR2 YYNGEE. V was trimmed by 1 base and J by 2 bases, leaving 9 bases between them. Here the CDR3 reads CASSVNRGNTGELFF. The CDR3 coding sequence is TGTGCCAGCAGCGTAAATAGGGGCAACACCGGGGAGCTGTTTTTT.

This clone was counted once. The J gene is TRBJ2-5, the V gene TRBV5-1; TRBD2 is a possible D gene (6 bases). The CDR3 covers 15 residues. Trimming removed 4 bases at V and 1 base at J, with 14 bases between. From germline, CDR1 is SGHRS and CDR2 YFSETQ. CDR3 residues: CASSLGGVGQETQYF. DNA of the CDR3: TGCGCCAGCAGCCTGGGGGGAGTGGGCCAAGAGACCCAGTACTTC. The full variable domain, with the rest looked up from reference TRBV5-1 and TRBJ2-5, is KAGVTQTPRYLIKTRGQQVTLSCSPISGHRSVSWYQQTPGQGLQFLFEYFSETQRNKGNFPGRFSGRQFSNSRSEMNVSTLELGDSALYLCASSLGGVGQETQYFGPGTRLLVL.

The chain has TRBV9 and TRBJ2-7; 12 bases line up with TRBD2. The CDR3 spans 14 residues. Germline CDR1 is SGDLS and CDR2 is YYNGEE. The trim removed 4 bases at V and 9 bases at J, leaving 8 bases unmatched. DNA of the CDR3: TGTGCCAGCAGCCCCGGACTAGCGGGATGGGTGCAGTACTTC. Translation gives CASSPGLAGWVQYF. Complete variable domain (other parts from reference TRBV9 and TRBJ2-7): DSGVTQTPKHLITATGQRVTLRCSPRSGDLSVYWYQQSLDQGLQFLIQYYNGEERAKGNILERFSAQQFPDLHSELNLSSLELGDSALYFCASSPGLAGWVQYFGPGTRLTVT.